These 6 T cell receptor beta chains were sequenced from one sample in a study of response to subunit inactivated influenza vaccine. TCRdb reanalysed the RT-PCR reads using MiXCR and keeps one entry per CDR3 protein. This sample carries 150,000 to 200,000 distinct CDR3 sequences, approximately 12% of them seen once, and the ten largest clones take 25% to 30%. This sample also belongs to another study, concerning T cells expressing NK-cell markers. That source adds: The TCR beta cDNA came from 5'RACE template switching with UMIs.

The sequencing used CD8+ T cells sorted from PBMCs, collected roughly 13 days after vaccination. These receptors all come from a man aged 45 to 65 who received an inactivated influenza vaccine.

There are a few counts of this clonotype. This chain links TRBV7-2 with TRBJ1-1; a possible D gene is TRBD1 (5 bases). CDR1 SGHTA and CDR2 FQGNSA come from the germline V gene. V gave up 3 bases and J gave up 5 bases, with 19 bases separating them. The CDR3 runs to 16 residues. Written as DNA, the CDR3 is TGTGCCAGCAGCTTTAGTTTCAGGGTAAGAGGGACTGAAGCTTTCTTT. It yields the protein CASSFSFRVRGTEAFF.

CDR3 amino acids: CASSQSARMEETQYF. DNA of the CDR3: TGCGCCAGCAGTCAATCAGCACGCATGGAAGAGACCCAGTACTTC. The chain has TRBV23-1 and TRBJ2-5; no definite D call. TRBV23-1 is labeled an ORF, and its function is uncertain. The CDR3 is made up of 15 amino acids. Trimming pared 0 bases from V and 3 bases from J, leaving 11 bases between.

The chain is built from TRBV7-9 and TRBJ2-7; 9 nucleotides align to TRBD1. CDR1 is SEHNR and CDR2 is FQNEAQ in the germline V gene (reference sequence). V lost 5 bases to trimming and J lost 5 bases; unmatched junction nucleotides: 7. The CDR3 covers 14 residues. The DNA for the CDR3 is TGTGCCAGCAGCCCCACACAGGGGGCCAACGAGCAGTACTTC. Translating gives CASSPTQGANEQYF.

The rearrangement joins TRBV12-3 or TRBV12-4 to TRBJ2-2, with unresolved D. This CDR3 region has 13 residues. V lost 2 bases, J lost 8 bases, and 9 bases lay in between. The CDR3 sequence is CASSLLPEGELFF. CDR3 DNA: TGTGCCAGCAGTTTATTACCGGAGGGGGAGCTGTTTTTT.

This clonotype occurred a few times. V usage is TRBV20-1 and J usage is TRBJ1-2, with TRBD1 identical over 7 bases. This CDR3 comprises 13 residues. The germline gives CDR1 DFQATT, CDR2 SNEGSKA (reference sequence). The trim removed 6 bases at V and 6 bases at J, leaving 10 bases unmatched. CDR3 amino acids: CSAKPGTDDGYTF. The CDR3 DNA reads TGCAGTGCAAAACCCGGGACAGACGATGGCTACACCTTC.

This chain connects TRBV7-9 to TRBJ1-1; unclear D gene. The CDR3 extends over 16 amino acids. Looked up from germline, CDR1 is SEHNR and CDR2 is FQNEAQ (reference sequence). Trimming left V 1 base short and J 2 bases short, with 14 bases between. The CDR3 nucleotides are TGTGCCAGCAGCTTAGGAGGAGGGCTTTCAAACACTGAAGCTTTCTTT. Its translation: CASSLGGGLSNTEAFF. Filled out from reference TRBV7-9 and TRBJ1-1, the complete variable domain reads DTGVSQNPRHKITKRGQNVTFRCDPISEHNRLYWYRQTLGQGPEFLTYFQNEAQLEKSRLLSDRFSAERPKGSFSTLEIQRTEQGDSAMYLCASSLGGGLSNTEAFFGQGTRLTVV.